The 18 T cell receptor beta chains below come from one sample, sequenced in a study of cytotoxic CD8 clonotypes in ibrutinib-treated CLL. TCRdb's copy holds only in-frame clones and misses some; the assay was immunoSEQ multiplex PCR. The sample lists over 65,000 clones; around 65% were seen once. Sequencing was performed on PBMCs, taken after 12 months of ibrutinib treatment. The source of these receptors is a human donor with chronic lymphocytic leukemia.

The chain employs TRBV18 and TRBJ2-3, with TRBD1 as a possible D gene (6 bases). There are 14 residues in the CDR3. The germline CDR1 and CDR2 sequences are KGHSH and LQKENI. The V end was cut by 6 bases, the J end by 2 bases, with 12 bases between. This CDR3 is CASSPRGTTDTQYF. For the CDR3, the DNA is TGTGCCAGCTCGCCCAGGGGAACCACAGATACGCAGTATTTT.

The chain joins TRBV4-3 to TRBJ2-7; D is possibly TRBD1 (6 bases). Trimming shortened V by 3 bases and J by 5 bases, and 8 bases separated the two germline ends. Germline CDR1 LGHNA, CDR2 YSLEER. The CDR3 has 12 amino acids. CDR3 loop: CASSHRGDEQYF. In nucleotides, the CDR3 is TGCGCCAGCAGCCACAGGGGCGACGAGCAGTACTTC.

The chain links TRBV4-3 to TRBJ1-2; D gene unclear. There are 16 residues in the CDR3. The germline CDR1 and CDR2 sequences are LGHNA and YSLEER. Trimming removed 0 bases from V and 1 base from J, with 12 bases in between. CDR3 loop: CASSQETTGFNYGYTF. The CDR3 nucleotides read TGCGCCAGCAGCCAAGAGACTACGGGGTTTAACTATGGCTACACCTTC.

The count of this clone is one. The chain couples TRBV29-1 to TRBJ2-5; D not resolved. The CDR3 consists of 11 residues. Trimming shortened V by 6 bases and J by 3 bases, and 8 bases separated the two germline ends. Germline V lookup: CDR1 SQVTM, CDR2 ANQGSEA. In DNA form, the CDR3 reads TGCAGCGTCACCCATAAAGAGACCCAGTACTTC. Translating gives CSVTHKETQYF.

CDR3 amino acids: CASSQAGRPRNTGELFF. DNA for the CDR3: TGTGCCAGTAGTCAAGCGGGGCGGCCCAGGAACACCGGGGAGCTGTTTTTT. The chain is built from TRBV19 and TRBJ2-2, with 7 bases that match TRBD2. V gave up 5 bases and J gave up 1 base; unmatched junction bases: 10. From germline, CDR1 is LNHDA and CDR2 SQIVND (reference sequence). This CDR3 has 17 amino acids. The variable domain in full, with the rest retrieved from reference TRBV19 and TRBJ2-2, is DGGITQSPKYLFRKEGQNVTLSCEQNLNHDAMYWYRQDPGQGLRLIYYSQIVNDFQKGDIAEGYSVSREKKESFPLTVTSAQKNPTAFYLCASSQAGRPRNTGELFFGEGSRLTVL.

The gene calls are TRBV15 and TRBJ2-3; weak D call: TRBD1 (5 bases). The germline gives CDR1 LNHNV, CDR2 YYDKDF (reference sequence). The CDR3 is 16 amino acids. Trimming removed 3 bases at V and 1 base at J, with 14 bases between. The CDR3 DNA sequence: TGTGCCACCAGCAGGGATGGGGCAGGAGGCACAGATACGCAGTATTTT. It codes for CATSRDGAGGTDTQYF.

The chain employs TRBV5-1 and TRBJ1-2; 9 bases fit TRBD1. Germline V CDR1 and CDR2: SGHRS, YFSETQ. This CDR3 spans 16 amino acids. V shed 0 bases and J 2 bases; nucleotides not matched to a gene: 5. The CDR3, as DNA: TGCGCCAGCAGCTTGGCTTCGGGGACAGGGAACTATGGCTACACCTTC. This encodes CASSLASGTGNYGYTF.

The table lists this clone with a few counts. The chain combines TRBV6-1 with TRBJ1-2; 7 bases agree with TRBD1. The J segment lost 4 bases and the V segment lost 4 bases, leaving 9 bases of the junction unmatched. The CDR3 runs 15 residues. Germline V CDR1 and CDR2: MNHNS, SASEGT. This CDR3 is CASSGPTTGTYGYTF. Here the CDR3 DNA reads TGTGCCAGCAGTGGACCAACGACAGGGACCTATGGCTACACCTTC.

A single count supports this clone. The chain couples TRBV5-4 to TRBJ2-6; D may correspond to TRBD1 or TRBD2 (5 bases each). V gave up 0 bases and J gave up 17 bases, with 24 bases separating them. CDR1 is SGHNT and CDR2 is YYREEE in the germline V gene (reference sequence). CDR3 length: 16 amino acids. The chain's CDR3 is CASSLDPGTNTLSVTF. The CDR3 DNA reads TGTGCCAGCAGCTTGGACCCGGGGACGAACACCTTGAGTGTGACTTTC.

There are a few counts of this clone. The chain recombines TRBV9 with TRBJ2-7, with 7 bases identical to TRBD1. The CDR3 covers 13 residues. The germline CDR1 and CDR2 sequences are SGDLS and YYNGEE. J lost 7 bases, V lost 7 bases, and 11 bases had no gene match. The DNA of the CDR3 is TGTGCCAGCCAGGGGGACAAGGGATTGGAGCAGTACTTC. Residues: CASQGDKGLEQYF.

The rearrangement links TRBV7-3 to TRBJ2-3, with 11 nucleotides matching TRBD1. Looked up from germline, CDR1 is SGHTA and CDR2 is FQGTGA. The V and J ends lost 3 bases and 5 bases, in that order; junction bases with no gene match: 4. The CDR3 is made up of 15 amino acids. In nucleotides, the CDR3 is TGTGCCAGCAGCTTTCGGACAGGGGGCGTAGATACGCAGTATTTT. It codes for CASSFRTGGVDTQYF.

This clone was seen more than once but under ten times. V and J are TRBV19 and TRBJ1-3; D is uncertain. The CDR3 spans 13 residues. Trimming removed 6 bases at V and 0 bases at J, with 6 bases between. Germline CDR1 is LNHDA and CDR2 is SQIVND (reference sequence). The CDR3 coding sequence is TGTGCCAGTAGACACTCCTCTGGAAACACCATATATTTT. Its translation: CASRHSSGNTIYF. The entire variable domain, with the rest obtained from reference TRBV19 and TRBJ1-3, is as follows: DGGITQSPKYLFRKEGQNVTLSCEQNLNHDAMYWYRQDPGQGLRLIYYSQIVNDFQKGDIAEGYSVSREKKESFPLTVTSAQKNPTAFYLCASRHSSGNTIYFGEGSWLTVV.

The V and J genes are TRBV7-2 and TRBJ2-7; no reliable D call. CDR1 and CDR2 from the germline V gene are SGHTA and FQGNSA. The CDR3 consists of 14 residues. The V and J ends lost 7 bases and 3 bases respectively, with 16 bases between them. The CDR3: CASTPSRQIYEQYF. CDR3 DNA sequence: TGTGCCAGCACTCCAAGCCGTCAGATCTACGAGCAGTACTTC. The full variable domain, its missing parts supplied by reference TRBV7-2 and TRBJ2-7, is GAGVSQSPSNKVTEKGKDVELRCDPISGHTALYWYRQSLGQGLEFLIYFQGNSAPDKSGLPSDRFSAERTGGSVSTLTIQRTQQEDSAVYLCASTPSRQIYEQYFGPGTRLTVT.

The CDR3 DNA reads as TGCGCCAGCACCTTAGTTCCTGGCAATCAGCCCCAGCATTTT. This codes for CASTLVPGNQPQHF. The gene calls are TRBV5-1 and TRBJ1-5; D not resolved. The CDR3 extends over 14 amino acids. V lost 6 bases to trimming and J lost 2 bases, with 12 bases between them. Germline V CDR1 and CDR2: SGHRS, YFSETQ.

This clone was observed a single time. V usage is TRBV2 and J usage is TRBJ1-1, with D possibly TRBD1 on 5 matching bases. This CDR3 is built from 11 residues. CDR1 and CDR2 from the germline V gene are SNHLY and FYNNEI. Trimming removed 7 bases from V and 8 bases from J, with 11 bases in between. CDR3 amino acids: CASMGEYEAFF. For the CDR3, the DNA is TGTGCCAGCATGGGGGAATACGAAGCTTTCTTT.

The V call is TRBV5-1, the J call TRBJ2-7, with 7 bases fitting TRBD2. The CDR3 covers 16 residues. Losses at the gene ends were 0 bases for V and 1 base for J; bases not matched to a gene: 7. Germline V CDR1 and CDR2: SGHRS, YFSETQ. The CDR3 spells CASSLVSRGESYEQYF. CDR3 DNA: TGCGCCAGCAGCTTGGTTTCCCGGGGGGAATCCTACGAGCAGTACTTC.

This chain links TRBV30 with TRBJ1-2; D is undetermined. The CDR3 is 17 amino acids. Trimming stripped 3 bases from V and 0 bases from J, with 20 bases between. Germline V gene data show CDR1 as GTSNPN and CDR2 as SVGIG (reference sequence). Written as DNA, the CDR3 is TGTGCCTGGAGGGTACACACCGTACTGCCAGCTAACTATGGCTACACCTTC. Residues: CAWRVHTVLPANYGYTF.

As concerns this clone: This is likely an artifact of a read error, given a far larger clone one base away. The chain combines TRBV6-1 with TRBJ2-7; 11 bases align to TRBD2. With 3 bases clipped from V and 1 base from J, the junction kept 8 bases outside the gene matches. The germline CDR1 and CDR2 sequences are MNHNS and SASEGT. The CDR3 extends over 17 amino acids. This CDR3 reads CASSDPATSGDSYEQYF. The CDR3 bases are TGTGCCAGCAGTGACCCTGCGACTAGCGGGGATTCCTACGAGCAGTACTTC.